This T cell receptor (beta chain) derives from a study of T cells in localized non-small cell lung cancer. This CDR3 spans 15 amino acids. V shed 2 bases and J shed 2 bases, with 13 bases lying between them. CDR1 and CDR2 (germline): GTSNPN, SVGIG (reference sequence). The data were produced by immunoSEQ multiplex PCR, yet TCRdb's version contains in-frame clones alone and is incomplete. The data show around 15,000 clones, about 89% seen once. Regarding the study as a whole: There were a median around 53 of the top 100 tumor clones appearing in adjacent lung.

This clone occurred once. Its antigen is undetermined. This TCR came from a male donor at least 60 years old with stage II squamous cell lung carcinoma. The sequences come from peripheral blood, collected before any cancer treatment. This rearrangement joins TRBV30 to TRBJ2-1; D might be TRBD2 (5 bases). The CDR3 nucleotides read TGTGCCTGGAGTTTCGGCGCGGGCCCCTACAATGAGCAGTTCTTC. This encodes CAWSFGAGPYNEQFF.